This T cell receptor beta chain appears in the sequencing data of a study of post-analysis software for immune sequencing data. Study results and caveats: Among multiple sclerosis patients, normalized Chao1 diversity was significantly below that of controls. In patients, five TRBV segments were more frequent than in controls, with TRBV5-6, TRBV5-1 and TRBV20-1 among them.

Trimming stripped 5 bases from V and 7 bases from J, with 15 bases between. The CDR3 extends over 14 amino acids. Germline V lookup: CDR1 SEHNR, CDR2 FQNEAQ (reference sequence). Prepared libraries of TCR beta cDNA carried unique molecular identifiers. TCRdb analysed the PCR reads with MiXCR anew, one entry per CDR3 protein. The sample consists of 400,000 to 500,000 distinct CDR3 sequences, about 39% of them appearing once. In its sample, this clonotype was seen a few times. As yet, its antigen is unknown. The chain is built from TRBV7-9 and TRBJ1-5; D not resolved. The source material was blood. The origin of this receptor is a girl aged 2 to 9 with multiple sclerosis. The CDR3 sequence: CASSPRGDGQPQHF. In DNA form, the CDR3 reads TGTGCCAGCAGCCCCCGGGGTGACGGGCAGCCCCAGCATTTT.